The 2 T cell receptor beta chains below all came from one sample that was sequenced in a study of cytotoxic CD8 clonotypes in ibrutinib-treated CLL. The protocol was immunoSEQ multiplex PCR, while the TCRdb copy is restricted to in-frame clones and leaves out a portion. The sample yields about 160,000 clones, about 88% seen once. Sequencing used PBMCs, obtained at disease progression, from a patient treated with ibrutinib. The receptors were gathered from a human donor with chronic lymphocytic leukemia.

The rearrangement uses TRBV27 and TRBJ2-7; 10 bases map to TRBD2. The CDR3 spans 14 residues. The ends lost 5 bases at V and 4 bases at J; junction bases unmatched: 5. Germline assignment: CDR1 MNHEY and CDR2 SMNVEV (reference sequence). The CDR3 reads CASSRTSGIYEQYF. The CDR3, as DNA: TGTGCCAGCAGTAGAACTAGCGGGATTTACGAGCAGTACTTC.

CDR3 loop: CASSSVGWRGEKLFF. The CDR3 nucleotides are TGTGCCAGCAGCTCAGTCGGGTGGCGGGGTGAAAAACTGTTTTTT. The rearrangement links TRBV7-9 to TRBJ1-4; no firm D call. From germline, CDR1 is SEHNR and CDR2 FQNEAQ (reference sequence). The CDR3 sequence is 15 residues long. Trimming pared 4 bases from V and 7 bases from J, leaving 16 bases between.